Listed below are T cell receptor beta chains from one sample, sequenced in a study of beta chain features in type 1 diabetes. Clones were read by immunoSEQ multiplex PCR, and TCRdb kept only the in-frame ones, dropping some. Of about 320,000 clones listed, less than 15% were seen once; the top ten hold more than 6.5%. The sample comprised central memory CD4+ T cells from blood. These receptors came from a man in his thirties or forties in good health. The CDR3 runs from the conserved cysteine through the conserved F or W. Each record gives: V gene, D gene, J gene, clone size, CDR3 protein, CDR3 DNA. A D gene is named only where the DNA matches it firmly. Size is omitted from some rows. Given values are once, few, many or a class for expanded clones.

>TRBV6-5|.|TRBJ2-5|few
CASRIAGAQETQYF
TGTGCCAGCCGCATCGCAGGGGCGCAAGAGACCCAGTACTTC
>TRBV5-6|.|TRBJ2-7|.
CASSLGTRYEQYF
TGTGCCAGCAGCTTGGGAACCCGCTACGAGCAGTACTTC
>TRBV18|.|TRBJ2-1|many
CASSPGQQKNNEQFF
TGTGCCAGCTCACCCGGACAGCAAAAGAACAATGAGCAGTTCTTC
>TRBV7-6|TRBD2|TRBJ2-3|few
CASSLVGLAGGHSTDTQYF
TGTGCCAGCAGCTTAGTAGGTCTAGCGGGGGGCCATAGCACAGATACGCAGTATTTT
>TRBV7-9|.|TRBJ2-1|.
CASSLGGPSSYNEQFF
TGTGCCAGCAGCTTAGGCGGGCCGAGCTCCTACAATGAGCAGTTCTTC
>TRBV27|TRBD1|TRBJ1-6|.
CASSRRGRDSPLHF
TGTGCCAGCAGCCGCAGGGGGAGGGATTCACCCCTCCACTTT
>TRBV7-2|.|TRBJ1-5|few
CASSSLGGDQPQHF
TGTGCCAGCAGCTCCCTCGGAGGGGATCAGCCCCAGCATTTT
>TRBV2|TRBD2|TRBJ2-3|few
CASKKLAGGPTDTQYF
TGTGCCAGCAAGAAACTAGCGGGGGGGCCCACAGATACGCAGTATTTT
>TRBV15|.|TRBJ2-3|few
CATSRDRGKGTDTQYF
TGTGCCACCAGCAGAGATCGAGGGAAGGGCACAGATACGCAGTATTTT
>TRBV6-1|.|TRBJ1-1|few
CASSVDLTGTEAFF
TGTGCCAGCAGCGTGGACTTGACGGGAACTGAAGCTTTCTTT
>TRBV6-1|.|TRBJ1-1|few
CASRHRGTLNTEAFF
TGTGCCAGCAGACATCGAGGGACCTTGAACACTGAAGCTTTCTTT
>TRBV6-5|TRBD1|TRBJ2-2|few
CASRGQGYTGELFF
TGTGCCAGCAGAGGACAGGGTTACACCGGGGAGCTGTTTTTT
>TRBV10-3|.|TRBJ1-5|once
CASSSGLNQPQHF
TGTGCCAGCAGTTCCGGGCTTAATCAGCCCCAGCATTTT
>TRBV27|.|TRBJ1-3|.
CASSLRLGRNTIYF
TGTGCCAGCAGTTTAAGGCTCGGGAGGAACACCATATATTTT
>TRBV28|TRBD1|TRBJ1-2|few
CASNSFDNRGRRNGYTF
TGTGCCAGCAATTCTTTCGATAACAGGGGGCGGAGGAACGGCTACACCTTC
>TRBV7-2|TRBD2|TRBJ2-1|.
CASSPGSGGNEQFF
TGTGCCAGCAGCCCGGGTAGCGGGGGCAATGAGCAGTTCTTC
>TRBV5-4|TRBD2|TRBJ2-5|many
CASSHRLAGGLETQYF
TGTGCCAGCAGCCACCGACTAGCGGGGGGGCTTGAGACCCAGTACTTC
>TRBV6-5|TRBD2|TRBJ2-2|few
CASSYAGLASRELFF
TGTGCCAGCAGTTACGCGGGACTAGCGAGCCGGGAGCTGTTTTTT
>TRBV5-1|TRBD1|TRBJ1-2|.
CASSTGANYGYTF
TGCGCCAGCAGCACAGGGGCTAACTATGGCTACACCTTC
>TRBV7-2|.|TRBJ1-2|few
CASSLVQVNYGYTF
TGTGCCAGCAGCTTAGTCCAGGTTAACTATGGCTACACCTTC
>TRBV7-2|.|TRBJ1-5|few
CASSRGLTLDSNQPQHF
TGTGCCAGCAGCCGGGGCCTCACTCTGGATAGCAATCAGCCCCAGCATTTT
>TRBV6-5|.|TRBJ2-7|.
CASSLAQSYEQYF
TGTGCCAGCAGTTTGGCCCAGAGCTACGAGCAGTACTTC
>TRBV6-5|.|TRBJ2-5|few
CASSYSIRETQYF
TGTGCCAGCAGTTACTCAATCCGAGAGACCCAGTACTTC
>TRBV2|.|TRBJ2-2|few
CASTQGQRELFF
TGTGCCAGCACCCAGGGCCAACGGGAGCTGTTTTTT
>TRBV6-1|.|TRBJ1-1|few
CASSEAQSSLTEAFF
TGTGCCAGCAGTGAAGCCCAGAGTAGTCTCACTGAAGCTTTCTTT
>TRBV6-5|.|TRBJ2-7|.
CASSNGLYSEQYF
TGTGCCAGCAGCAATGGACTTTATTCCGAGCAGTACTTC
>TRBV9|.|TRBJ1-2|few
CASSQGLGYGYTF
TGTGCCAGCAGCCAGGGGCTGGGCTATGGCTACACCTTC
>TRBV20-1|TRBD1|TRBJ1-1|many
CSARRTGEAFF
TGCAGTGCTAGGAGGACAGGTGAAGCTTTCTTT
>TRBV9|TRBD2|TRBJ2-5|.
CASSVSGLAGQETQYF
TGTGCCAGCAGCGTGAGTGGACTAGCGGGACAAGAGACCCAGTACTTC
>TRBV4-1|.|TRBJ1-5|few
CASSQPEDQPQHF
TGCGCCAGCAGCCAACCGGAAGATCAGCCCCAGCATTTT
>TRBV5-1|.|TRBJ2-1|few
CASSPLMGAGNEQFF
TGCGCCAGCAGTCCTTTAATGGGGGCAGGTAATGAGCAGTTCTTC
>TRBV7-2|TRBD1|TRBJ2-1|few
CASSDRDRGEQFF
TGTGCCAGCAGCGACCGGGACAGAGGCGAGCAGTTCTTC
>TRBV6-5|TRBD1|TRBJ1-5|.
CASTTRRGQPQHF
TGTGCCAGCACTACACGCAGGGGGCAGCCCCAGCATTTT
>TRBV14|.|TRBJ2-5|.
CASSQDHRWLQETQYF
TGTGCCAGCAGCCAAGATCACCGATGGCTACAAGAGACCCAGTACTTC
>TRBV6-6|.|TRBJ1-4|.
CASNTPGPRNEKLFF
TGTGCCAGCAACACACCGGGGCCCAGGAATGAAAAACTGTTTTTT
>TRBV4-1|.|TRBJ2-1|few
CASSQVVEGTYNEQFF
TGCGCCAGCAGCCAAGTCGTGGAGGGCACCTACAATGAGCAGTTCTTC
>TRBV7-2|TRBD2|TRBJ2-3|few
CASSLAITSGVIDTQYF
TGTGCCAGCAGCTTAGCCATAACTAGCGGGGTTATAGATACGCAGTATTTT
>TRBV30|.|TRBJ2-3|few
CASLLPVADTQYF
TGTGCCAGTCTCCTCCCGGTGGCAGATACGCAGTATTTT
>TRBV29-1|.|TRBJ2-2|.
CSVFRGGVTGELFF
TGCAGCGTTTTTCGAGGAGGGGTAACAGGGGAGCTGTTTTTT
>TRBV4-1|.|TRBJ2-5|.
CASSQDVDLQETQYF
TGCGCCAGCAGCCAAGACGTAGACTTACAAGAGACCCAGTACTTC
>TRBV4-1|.|TRBJ2-1|many
CASSQDRRGASFNEQFF
TGCGCCAGCAGCCAAGACCGACGAGGGGCCTCCTTCAATGAGCAGTTCTTC
>TRBV28|TRBD2|TRBJ2-1|.
CASRIPGASGNEQFF
TGTGCCAGCAGAATCCCCGGGGCTAGCGGCAATGAGCAGTTCTTC
>TRBV11-2|TRBD1|TRBJ1-6|.
CASSLAGTGTSPLHF
TGTGCCAGCAGCTTAGCAGGGACAGGGACTTCACCCCTCCACTTT
>TRBV19|.|TRBJ1-2|.
CASSINTPGNYGYTF
TGTGCCAGTAGTATTAATACTCCAGGGAACTATGGCTACACCTTC
>TRBV18|TRBD1|TRBJ2-5|.
CASSPPGQARTQYF
TGTGCCAGCTCACCACCTGGACAGGCTCGGACCCAGTACTTC
>TRBV5-8|.|TRBJ2-3|few
CASSTPSTDTQYF
TGTGCCAGCAGCACCCCTAGCACAGATACGCAGTATTTT
>TRBV5-4|TRBD2|TRBJ2-7|few
CASSWEGEQYF
TGTGCCAGCAGCTGGGAGGGGGAGCAGTACTTC
>TRBV6-1|TRBD1|TRBJ2-1|few
CASRRQGLYNEQFF
TGTGCCAGCAGGCGACAGGGGCTATACAATGAGCAGTTCTTC
>TRBV18|.|TRBJ2-7|.
CASSPPTGEGTYEQYF
TGTGCCAGCTCACCGCCGACAGGGGAGGGGACCTACGAGCAGTACTTC
>TRBV7-2|.|TRBJ2-3|.
CASSTQGPRTDTQYF
TGTGCCAGCAGCACACAGGGACCCCGCACAGATACGCAGTATTTT
>TRBV7-8|TRBD2|TRBJ2-2|.
CASSPSGSTGELFF
TGTGCCAGCAGCCCGAGCGGGAGCACCGGGGAGCTGTTTTTT
>TRBV19|.|TRBJ1-5|.
CASSIGGAGNQPQHF
TGTGCCAGTAGTATCGGGGGAGCGGGCAATCAGCCCCAGCATTTT
>TRBV7-3|.|TRBJ1-4|.
CASSLGGGARELFF
TGTGCCAGCAGCTTAGGTGGCGGGGCCCGGGAACTGTTTTTT
>TRBV4-1|TRBD2|TRBJ2-2|.
CASSRLKVAGPLRAGELFF
TGCGCCAGCAGCCGCCTCAAGGTAGCGGGCCCACTGAGGGCCGGGGAGCTGTTTTTT
>TRBV9|.|TRBJ2-7|few
CASSVDGLSYEQYF
TGTGCCAGCAGCGTAGACGGGCTGTCCTACGAGCAGTACTTC
>TRBV4-3|.|TRBJ1-2|.
CASSQDQYRGRYGYTF
TGCGCCAGCAGCCAAGATCAATACCGGGGGAGATATGGCTACACCTTC
>TRBV27|TRBD1|TRBJ1-1|.
CASSRANWDRGTEAFF
TGTGCCAGCAGTCGCGCCAACTGGGACAGGGGCACTGAAGCTTTCTTT